These 23 T cell receptor beta chains originate from one sample sequenced in a study of T-cell reconstitution after alpha-beta-depleted transplantation in children. Unique molecular identifiers were incorporated during preparation of the TCRbeta library. TCRdb used MiXCR to reprocess the PCR reads, holding one entry per CDR3 protein. The data show about 580,000 distinct CDR3 sequences, roughly 23% seen once. The sample was PBMCs, mostly from graft donor cells, taken 360 days after TCRalphabeta/CD19-depleted stem cell transplant. Receptor source: a boy younger than two who had a stem cell transplant for acute myeloid leukemia, so the T cells may come from the graft donor.

V and J are TRBV5-6 and TRBJ2-1; perhaps TRBD1 as D (7 bases). Trimming pared 8 bases from V and 4 bases from J, leaving 19 bases between. CDR1 is SGHDT, CDR2 YYEEEE, per germline. The CDR3 is made up of 15 amino acids. CDR3 DNA sequence: TGTGCCAGTCGGGGGAAACAGGGGACTTACAATGAGCAGTTCTTC. Translating gives CASRGKQGTYNEQFF.

There are many counts of this clonotype. V usage is TRBV15 and J usage is TRBJ2-5; D is possibly TRBD2 (5 bases). The CDR3 extends over 17 amino acids. CDR1 is LNHNV, CDR2 YYDKDF, per germline (reference sequence). Trimming pared 0 bases from V and 4 bases from J, leaving 18 bases between. CDR3 loop: CATSRDLVGIGGETQYF. The CDR3, as DNA: TGTGCCACCAGCAGAGATCTGGTGGGCATAGGAGGAGAGACCCAGTACTTC.

This clonotype was counted only a few times. The chain couples TRBV10-3 to TRBJ2-1; 8 positions match TRBD2. The ends lost 6 bases at V and 3 bases at J; junction bases unmatched: 7. The germline V gene encodes CDR1 ENHRY and CDR2 SYGVKD. There are 15 residues in the CDR3. The CDR3 protein is CAISPAGAFYNEQFF. The CDR3 nucleotides are TGTGCCATCAGCCCAGCGGGGGCCTTCTACAATGAGCAGTTCTTC.

The chain couples TRBV6-5 to TRBJ2-7, with 9 bases fitting TRBD1. V trimming: 2 bases; J trimming: 6 bases; junction bases outside the gene matches: 8. The germline V gene has CDR1 MNHEY and CDR2 SVGAGI. The CDR3 is 15 residues long. CDR3 region: CASSYDPTGGGEQYV. CDR3 DNA: TGTGCCAGCAGTTACGACCCGACAGGGGGTGGCGAGCAGTACGTC.

This clonotype has just a few counts. This CDR3 is CASTKHPKSWNTGELFF. The DNA of the CDR3 is TGTGCCAGCACTAAACATCCCAAGTCATGGAACACCGGGGAGCTGTTTTTT. This chain links TRBV7-2 with TRBJ2-2; D uncertain. The germline gives CDR1 SGHTA, CDR2 FQGNSA. This CDR3 contains 17 residues. V was clipped by 7 bases and J by 1 base, with 19 bases between them.

The gene calls are TRBV11-1 and TRBJ2-1, with 9 bases aligning to TRBD1. Germline assignment: CDR1 SGHAT and CDR2 FQDESV (reference sequence). V lost 2 bases, J lost 8 bases, and 19 bases stayed unmatched. This CDR3 has 19 amino acids. CDR3 in DNA: TGTGCCAGCAGCTTAACTCCGTTACAGGGGGCGGTACCCCAATATGAGCAGTTCTTC. Protein: CASSLTPLQGAVPQYEQFF. Using reference TRBV11-1 and TRBJ2-1 for the parts outside the CDR3, the full variable domain is EAEVAQSPRYKITEKSQAVAFWCDPISGHATLYWYRQILGQGPELLVQFQDESVVDDSQLPKDRFSAERLKGVDSTLKIQPAELGDSAMYLCASSLTPLQGAVPQYEQFFGPGTRLTVL.

This clonotype has ten or more counts. The chain is built from TRBV28 and TRBJ2-2; 12 nucleotides align to TRBD2. There are 17 residues in the CDR3. V lost 6 bases, J lost 3 bases, and 8 bases stayed unmatched. Germline CDR1 MDHEN, CDR2 SYDVKM. CDR3 in amino acids: CASSPPGLAGYTGELFF. CDR3 DNA: TGTGCCAGCAGCCCCCCCGGACTAGCGGGATACACCGGGGAGCTGTTTTTT. The full variable domain, completed using reference TRBV28 and TRBJ2-2, is DVKVTQSSRYLVKRTGEKVFLECVQDMDHENMFWYRQDPGLGLRLIYFSYDVKMKEKGDIPEGYSVSREKKERFSLILESASTNQTSMYLCASSPPGLAGYTGELFFGEGSRLTVL.

This clonotype was counted many times. The rearrangement joins TRBV27 to TRBJ2-4; 8 nucleotides align to TRBD2. This CDR3 is 16 amino acids long. Germline CDR1 reads MNHEY; CDR2 reads SMNVEV (reference sequence). V was clipped by 4 bases and J by 4 bases; unmatched bases: 9. This chain's CDR3 is CASSSAGAGFKNIQYF. The DNA for the CDR3 is TGTGCCAGCAGTTCAGCGGGGGCAGGTTTTAAAAACATTCAGTACTTC.

This clonotype has a handful of counts. The conserved phenylalanine or tryptophan normally closing the CDR3 is absent here, so this likely arose from a read error. No DNA is shown, since the ends of the CDR3 on it are uncertain; the CDR3 is the one TCRdb lists. The rearrangement links TRBV20-1 to TRBJ1-2; TRBD1 was called by the table and not checked on the DNA. The CDR3 length is 9 residues, termini included. CDR1 is DFQATT, CDR2 SNEGSKA, per germline (reference sequence). The CDR3 sequence: CSASGGRGL.

This clonotype was seen a handful of times. This chain connects TRBV15 to TRBJ2-7; the D is unclear. CDR3 length equals 16 residues. Germline CDR1 and CDR2: LNHNV and YYDKDF (reference sequence). Trimming pared 0 bases from V and 0 bases from J, leaving 12 bases between. The CDR3 reads CATSRDWPGSSYEQYV. DNA of the CDR3: TGTGCCACCAGCAGAGATTGGCCGGGCAGCTCCTACGAGCAGTACGTC.

This clonotype was picked up a small number of times. The chain recombines TRBV4-3 with TRBJ2-1; 10 positions agree with TRBD2. V shed 0 bases and J 7 bases; nucleotides not matched to a gene: 9. CDR1 and CDR2 from the germline V gene are LGHNA and YSLEER. This CDR3 is 17 amino acids long. This CDR3 reads CASSQDRASGGRNEQFF. The CDR3 DNA sequence: TGCGCCAGCAGCCAAGATCGTGCTAGCGGGGGAAGGAATGAGCAGTTCTTC.

J is TRBJ1-2 and V is TRBV28; D is unclear. Germline loops: CDR1 MDHEN, CDR2 SYDVKM. The CDR3 contains 11 residues. V was shortened by 3 bases and J by 1 base, with 0 bases between the two germline ends. In nucleotides, the CDR3 is TGTGCCAGCAGTTTTAACTATGGCTACACCTTC. Translated, it gives CASSFNYGYTF.

CDR3 in DNA: TGCGCCAGCAGCTCCCGGGACAGGATCAATGAGCAGTTCTTC. This sequence encodes CASSSRDRINEQFF. The chain links TRBV4-3 to TRBJ2-1; 8 bases map to TRBD1. V lost 5 bases, J lost 6 bases, and 6 bases stayed unmatched. This CDR3 region has 14 residues. Germline-derived CDR1 and CDR2 are LGHNA and YSLEER.

CDR3 bases: TGTGCCAGCAGCTTAAGGGACCCCGGTCAGTTCTTC. This codes for CASSLRDPGQFF. The rearrangement links TRBV7-2 to TRBJ2-1; D is possibly TRBD1 or TRBD2 (5 bases each). The CDR3 has 12 residues. V lost 2 bases, J lost 13 bases, and 12 bases lay in between. Germline V gives CDR1 SGHTA, CDR2 FQGNSA.

The V gene is TRBV7-9, the J gene TRBJ2-7, with D uncertain. V was pared by 5 bases and J by 0 bases, with 11 bases between. This CDR3 contains 14 residues. Germline-derived CDR1 and CDR2 are SEHNR and FQNEAQ (reference sequence). The CDR3 coding sequence is TGTGCCAGCAGCCGCGAAGGAAGCTCCTACGAGCAGTACTTC. Translating gives CASSREGSSYEQYF.

The chain is built from TRBV25-1 and TRBJ2-3, with D perhaps matching TRBD1 (5 bases). The CDR3 sequence is 13 residues long. Germline lookup yields CDR1 MGHDK and CDR2 SYGVNS. V gave up 10 bases and J gave up 6 bases, with 17 bases separating them. CDR3 coding DNA: TGTGCCACCCAAAGGGGTTCCGCGGATACGCAGTATTTT. It translates to CATQRGSADTQYF.

This clonotype has only a few counts. The rearrangement joins TRBV10-1 to TRBJ2-7; 11 bases are shared with TRBD2. The CDR3 is 13 amino acids. Germline CDR1 reads WNHNN; CDR2 reads SYGVQD (reference sequence). With 11 bases clipped from V and 3 bases from J, the junction kept 6 bases outside the gene matches. CDR3 DNA sequence: TGCGCCCCTCTAGCGGGGGGTATCTACGAGCAGTACGTC. Translation: CAPLAGGIYEQYV.

CDR3 nucleotides: TGTGCCAGCAGTTTGGGACTAGCGCTTGCCTACGAGCAGTACTTC. This encodes CASSLGLALAYEQYF. V usage is TRBV27 and J usage is TRBJ2-7; 10 nucleotides align to TRBD2. The V gene end was trimmed by 3 bases and the J gene end by 2 bases; junction bases not matched to a gene: 4. CDR1 is MNHEY, CDR2 SMNVEV, per germline (reference sequence). This CDR3 region has 15 residues.

There are many counts of this clonotype. The chain joins TRBV14 to TRBJ1-5; 7 nucleotides align to TRBD1. V shed 1 base and J 5 bases; nucleotides not matched to a gene: 8. This CDR3 is 16 amino acids long. In germline, CDR1 is SGHDN, CDR2 FVKESK. CDR3 region: CASSQGRKGGDQPQHF. DNA of the CDR3: TGTGCCAGCAGCCAAGGGCGGAAAGGGGGCGATCAGCCCCAGCATTTT.

This chain uses TRBV6-1 with TRBJ2-5, with TRBD1 matching 9 bases. Germline CDR1 and CDR2: MNHNS and SASEGT. V shed 6 bases, J shed 5 bases, and the junction held 13 bases outside the gene matches. The CDR3 sequence is 16 residues long. Here the CDR3 DNA reads TGTGCCAGCAGGGACCCCGGGACAGGGTTCTACGAGACCCAGTACTTC. Its protein is CASRDPGTGFYETQYF.

The V call is TRBV5-1, the J call TRBJ2-1, with a possible D match to TRBD1 (5 bases). The CDR3 sequence is 14 residues long. Germline assignment: CDR1 SGHRS and CDR2 YFSETQ. V lost 0 bases to trimming and J lost 4 bases, with 8 bases between them. In DNA, the CDR3 is TGCGCCAGCAGCTTGGGACAGCTTTACAATGAGCAGTTCTTC. Residues: CASSLGQLYNEQFF. Full variable domain (remainder filled in from reference TRBV5-1 and TRBJ2-1): KAGVTQTPRYLIKTRGQQVTLSCSPISGHRSVSWYQQTPGQGLQFLFEYFSETQRNKGNFPGRFSGRQFSNSRSEMNVSTLELGDSALYLCASSLGQLYNEQFFGPGTRLTVL.

This chain links TRBV20-1 with TRBJ2-7, with 7 bases lining up with TRBD1. Trimming at V came to 4 bases and at J to 2 bases, leaving 2 bases not matched to a gene. The germline V gene has CDR1 DFQATT and CDR2 SNEGSKA (reference sequence). The CDR3 contains 12 residues. The chain's CDR3 is CSAKGAAYEQYF. The CDR3 bases are TGCAGTGCTAAGGGGGCCGCCTACGAGCAGTACTTC.

In this sample, this clonotype turned up a few times. J is TRBJ1-2 and V is TRBV6-5; tentatively, D is TRBD1 (6 bases). The CDR3 totals 15 residues. V dropped 4 bases and J dropped 3 bases, with 15 bases sitting between them. Germline values: CDR1 MNHEY, CDR2 SVGAGI. The CDR3: CASSSTQDRHYGYTF. The CDR3 nucleotides are TGTGCCAGCAGTTCGACTCAAGACAGGCACTATGGCTACACCTTC.